The text below deals with one T cell receptor beta chain. A read error is possible here, since a much larger clone lies one base away. Using unique molecular identifiers, the investigators prepared the TCRbeta library. TCRdb called the PCR reads again in MiXCR, with one record for every CDR3 protein. The data contain hundreds of thousands of distinct CDR3 sequences, around a sixth of them singletons. This record belongs to a study of T-cell reconstitution after alpha-beta-depleted transplantation in children. In germline, CDR1 is DFQATT, CDR2 SNEGSKA (reference sequence). The CDR3 runs 15 residues. The clonotype originates from a human donor who donated a stem cell graft to a child with acute myeloid leukemia. The sample consisted of PBMCs from the stem cell graft donor, taken from the stem cell graft. The chain uses TRBV20-1 and TRBJ2-1; 9 nucleotides align to TRBD2. Written as DNA, the CDR3 is TGCAGTGCCCGCGAGGGACTAGCTTCCTGGAATGAGCTGTTCTTC. It encodes CSAREGLASWNELFF.